This TCR beta chain was obtained from a study of PD-L1 blockade in urothelial cancer. The V gene lost 4 bases and the J gene lost 2 bases, with 6 bases spanning the gap. Germline V lookup: CDR1 SGHTA, CDR2 FQGTGA. The CDR3 extends over 14 amino acids. Stated time point: pretreatment peripheral blood. The method was immunoSEQ multiplex PCR; TCRdb's version includes in-frame clones alone and lacks a portion of them. Here the sample spans some 71,000 clones, about 85% being singletons. This chain links TRBV7-3 with TRBJ2-6, with no clear D. The receptor comes from a man between 40 and 49 years old with urothelial cancer. Sequencing was performed on PBMCs, taken around atezolizumab (anti-PD-L1) treatment. The CDR3, as DNA: TGTGCCAGCAGCTCCAAAACTGGGGCCAACGTCCTGACTTTC. It translates to CASSSKTGANVLTF.